The rows below give T cell receptor beta chains drawn from one sample of a study of shared clonotypes between healthy human individuals. Produced via immunoSEQ multiplex PCR; TCRdb's table is partial and in-frame only. Among millions of clones, 90% to 95% were seen once, and the ten largest hold under 0.15%. The specimen sequenced was naive CD4+ T cells sorted from blood. The receptor source for this set is a man younger than 30 in good health. CDR3s include the opening cysteine and the closing phenylalanine or tryptophan. The D gene is left open where the match is weak. The size entry is marked missing in some rows and otherwise reads once, few, many or a size class.

size: -; D: -; J: TRBJ1-2; V: TRBV15; CDR3: CATSREGGNYGYTF; DNA: TGTGCCACCAGCAGAGAAGGGGGAAACTATGGCTACACCTTC
size: once; D: -; J: TRBJ1-3; V: TRBV18; CDR3: CASSPTGNTIYF; DNA: TGTGCCAGCTCACCGACTGGAAACACCATATATTTT
size: -; D: -; J: TRBJ2-4; V: TRBV6-6; CDR3: CASRSPGPTGNIQYF; DNA: TGTGCCAGCAGGTCCCCGGGACCCACAGGAAACATTCAGTACTTC
size: -; D: -; J: TRBJ2-5; V: TRBV30; CDR3: CAWSVNNQETQYF; DNA: TGTGCCTGGAGTGTAAATAACCAAGAGACCCAGTACTTC
size: -; D: -; J: TRBJ1-4; V: TRBV2; CDR3: CASSGIFKGEKLFF; DNA: TGTGCCAGCAGTGGGATTTTTAAGGGTGAAAAACTGTTTTTT
size: once; D: -; J: TRBJ2-5; V: TRBV6-4; CDR3: CASRPWEETQYF; DNA: TGTGCCAGCAGGCCATGGGAGGAGACCCAGTACTTC
size: -; D: -; J: TRBJ2-2; V: TRBV5-4; CDR3: CASSYDQTGELFF; DNA: TGTGCCAGCAGCTACGATCAGACCGGGGAGCTGTTTTTT
size: -; D: -; J: TRBJ1-2; V: TRBV30; CDR3: CAWSVVQLFPHNYGYTF; DNA: TGTGCCTGGAGTGTAGTACAGCTATTTCCCCATAACTATGGCTACACCTTC
size: -; D: -; J: TRBJ2-7; V: TRBV29-1; CDR3: CSVVDRTYEQYF; DNA: TGCAGCGTTGTCGACAGGACCTACGAGCAGTACTTC
size: -; D: TRBD1; J: TRBJ2-1; V: TRBV5-4; CDR3: CASSVSRDRTGNEQFF; DNA: TGTGCCAGCAGCGTGTCCCGGGACAGGACCGGCAATGAGCAGTTCTTC
size: -; D: TRBD1; J: TRBJ2-7; V: TRBV5-4; CDR3: CASSLGTGGFYEQYF; DNA: TGTGCCAGCAGCTTGGGGACAGGGGGCTTCTACGAGCAGTACTTC
size: -; D: TRBD2; J: TRBJ2-7; V: TRBV4-3; CDR3: CASSQDSLAELYEQYF; DNA: TGCGCCAGCAGCCAAGATTCACTAGCGGAGCTCTACGAGCAGTACTTC
size: -; D: TRBD1; J: TRBJ2-7; V: TRBV11-2; CDR3: CASSWDSGYEQYF; DNA: TGTGCCAGCAGCTGGGACAGCGGCTACGAGCAGTACTTC
size: -; D: TRBD1; J: TRBJ2-5; V: TRBV2; CDR3: CASTQTGTGEETQYF; DNA: TGTGCCAGCACTCAAACAGGGACAGGGGAAGAGACCCAGTACTTC
size: -; D: -; J: TRBJ1-6; V: TRBV5-1; CDR3: CASSLGGTLDNSPLHF; DNA: TGCGCCAGCAGCTTGGGAGGGACACTGGATAATTCACCCCTCCACTTT
size: -; D: TRBD1; J: TRBJ2-1; V: TRBV29-1; CDR3: CSVGRTGGAGNEQFF; DNA: TGCAGCGTTGGCCGAACAGGGGGCGCAGGTAATGAGCAGTTCTTC
size: -; D: TRBD1; J: TRBJ1-2; V: TRBV6-5; CDR3: CASSYEPQGNYGYTF; DNA: TGTGCCAGCAGTTACGAACCACAGGGGAACTATGGCTACACCTTC
size: -; D: TRBD2; J: TRBJ2-3; V: TRBV7-2; CDR3: CASSLAGRPDTQYF; DNA: TGTGCCAGCAGCTTAGCCGGGAGGCCAGATACGCAGTATTTT
size: -; D: TRBD2; J: TRBJ2-7; V: TRBV28; CDR3: CASSLPSGRGEQYF; DNA: TGTGCCAGCAGTTTACCTAGCGGGAGAGGTGAGCAGTACTTC
size: -; D: -; J: TRBJ1-3; V: TRBV2; CDR3: CASRGVLSGNTIYF; DNA: TGTGCCAGCAGAGGGGTCCTCTCTGGAAACACCATATATTTT
size: -; D: -; J: TRBJ2-3; V: TRBV6-1; CDR3: CASSRGTLEADTQYF; DNA: TGTGCCAGCAGCAGAGGAACTCTTGAGGCAGATACGCAGTATTTT
size: -; D: -; J: TRBJ1-1; V: TRBV5-6; CDR3: CASSLDTALNTEAFF; DNA: TGTGCCAGCAGCTTGGACACGGCCTTGAACACTGAAGCTTTCTTT
size: few; D: -; J: TRBJ2-7; V: TRBV2; CDR3: CASSLTGIYEQYF; DNA: TGTGCCAGCAGCTTGACAGGTATCTACGAGCAGTACTTC
size: -; D: -; J: TRBJ2-4; V: TRBV19; CDR3: CASSIPPQYGKNIQYF; DNA: TGTGCCAGTAGTATACCCCCACAGTACGGCAAAAACATTCAGTACTTC
size: -; D: TRBD2; J: TRBJ2-1; V: TRBV6-1; CDR3: CASSGNLAAPYNEQFF; DNA: TGTGCCAGCAGTGGTAATCTAGCGGCCCCCTACAATGAGCAGTTCTTC
size: -; D: -; J: TRBJ2-1; V: TRBV30; CDR3: CALAQTKYNEQFF; DNA: TGTGCCTTAGCCCAAACTAAATACAATGAGCAGTTCTTC
size: -; D: -; J: TRBJ1-2; V: TRBV5-4; CDR3: CASSVDRYGYTF; DNA: TGTGCCAGCAGCGTGGACAGATATGGCTACACCTTC
size: -; D: -; J: TRBJ1-2; V: TRBV15; CDR3: CATSTERLLYGYTF; DNA: TGTGCCACCAGCACCGAACGGCTCCTCTATGGCTACACCTTC
size: few; D: -; J: TRBJ1-3; V: TRBV9; CDR3: CASSSGNTIYF; DNA: TGTGCCAGCAGCTCTGGAAACACCATATATTTT
size: -; D: -; J: TRBJ2-1; V: TRBV10-3; CDR3: CAISERREWGNEQFF; DNA: TGTGCCATCAGTGAGCGGAGGGAGTGGGGCAATGAGCAGTTCTTC
size: once; D: -; J: TRBJ2-7; V: TRBV10-2; CDR3: CASSGSSGPSSYEQYF; DNA: TGCGCCAGCAGTGGATCCTCGGGACCGAGCTCCTACGAGCAGTACTTC
size: -; D: TRBD1; J: TRBJ1-2; V: TRBV5-4; CDR3: CASSLNSVGQGGGYTF; DNA: TGTGCCAGCAGCTTGAATAGCGTGGGACAGGGAGGTGGCTACACCTTC
size: -; D: -; J: TRBJ1-5; V: TRBV5-8; CDR3: CASSWGPNQPQHF; DNA: TGTGCCAGCAGCTGGGGTCCGAATCAGCCCCAGCATTTT
size: -; D: TRBD1; J: TRBJ2-2; V: TRBV6-6; CDR3: CASTGGSLGATGELFF; DNA: TGTGCCAGCACAGGGGGCTCCCTGGGGGCTACCGGGGAGCTGTTTTTT
size: -; D: TRBD1; J: TRBJ1-1; V: TRBV10-3; CDR3: CAISRDRGVTEAFF; DNA: TGTGCCATCAGCCGGGACAGGGGGGTTACTGAAGCTTTCTTT
size: -; D: -; J: TRBJ1-5; V: TRBV10-3; CDR3: CAISETAVNQPQHF; DNA: TGTGCCATCAGTGAAACAGCGGTCAATCAGCCCCAGCATTTT
size: -; D: -; J: TRBJ1-1; V: TRBV7-9; CDR3: CASSMVWGTEAFF; DNA: TGTGCCAGCAGCATGGTGTGGGGCACTGAAGCTTTCTTT
size: -; D: -; J: TRBJ2-7; V: TRBV9; CDR3: CASSVEAGDPYEQYF; DNA: TGTGCCAGCAGCGTAGAGGCCGGGGATCCCTACGAGCAGTACTTC
size: once; D: TRBD1; J: TRBJ1-1; V: TRBV2; CDR3: CASFPTWTGQVLMNTEAFF; DNA: TGTGCCAGCTTCCCCACTTGGACCGGACAGGTACTGATGAACACTGAAGCTTTCTTT
size: once; D: -; J: TRBJ1-4; V: TRBV5-1; CDR3: CASRNQDVANEKLFF; DNA: TGCGCCAGCAGGAATCAGGACGTCGCTAATGAAAAACTGTTTTTT
size: -; D: TRBD2; J: TRBJ2-1; V: TRBV5-1; CDR3: CASSPTSGRIWEQFF; DNA: TGCGCCAGCAGCCCCACGAGCGGGAGGATCTGGGAGCAGTTCTTC
size: few; D: -; J: TRBJ2-2; V: TRBV5-1; CDR3: CASSPDTGELFF; DNA: TGCGCCAGCAGCCCTGACACCGGGGAGCTGTTTTTT
size: -; D: -; J: TRBJ2-3; V: TRBV30; CDR3: CAWGHRKSTDTQYF; DNA: TGTGCCTGGGGCCACAGGAAAAGCACAGATACGCAGTATTTT
size: -; D: -; J: TRBJ1-5; V: TRBV6-4; CDR3: CASRPDGPGNQPQHF; DNA: TGTGCCAGCAGACCCGACGGGCCGGGCAATCAGCCCCAGCATTTT
size: -; D: -; J: TRBJ2-6; V: TRBV7-2; CDR3: CASSLGANVLTF; DNA: TGTGCCAGCAGCTTAGGGGCCAACGTCCTGACTTTC